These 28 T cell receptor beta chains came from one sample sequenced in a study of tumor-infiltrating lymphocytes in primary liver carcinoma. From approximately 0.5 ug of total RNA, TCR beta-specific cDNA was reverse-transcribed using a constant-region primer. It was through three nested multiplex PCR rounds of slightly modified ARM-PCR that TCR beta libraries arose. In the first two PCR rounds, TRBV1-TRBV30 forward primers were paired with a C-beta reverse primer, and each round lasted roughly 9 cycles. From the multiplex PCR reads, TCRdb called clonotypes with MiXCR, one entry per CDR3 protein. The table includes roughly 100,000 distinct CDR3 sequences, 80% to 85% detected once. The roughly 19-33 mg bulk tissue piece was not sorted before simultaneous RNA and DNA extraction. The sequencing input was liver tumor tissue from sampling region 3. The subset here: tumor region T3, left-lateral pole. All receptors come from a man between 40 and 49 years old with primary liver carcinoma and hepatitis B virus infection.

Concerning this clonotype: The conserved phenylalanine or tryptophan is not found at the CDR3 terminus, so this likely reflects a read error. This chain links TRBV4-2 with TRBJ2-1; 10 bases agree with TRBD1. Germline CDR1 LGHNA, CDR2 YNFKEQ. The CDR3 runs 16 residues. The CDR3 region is CASGHSGGQGNNEQFL. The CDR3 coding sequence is TGTGCCAGCGGCCACTCCGGGGGACAGGGGAACAATGAGCAGTTCCTC.

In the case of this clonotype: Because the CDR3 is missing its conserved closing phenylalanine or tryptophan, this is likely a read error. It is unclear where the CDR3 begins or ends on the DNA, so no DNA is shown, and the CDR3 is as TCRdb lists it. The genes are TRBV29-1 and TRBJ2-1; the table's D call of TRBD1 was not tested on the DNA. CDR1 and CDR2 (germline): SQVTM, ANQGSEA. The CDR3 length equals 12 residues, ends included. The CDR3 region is CSVETIGIVRFL.

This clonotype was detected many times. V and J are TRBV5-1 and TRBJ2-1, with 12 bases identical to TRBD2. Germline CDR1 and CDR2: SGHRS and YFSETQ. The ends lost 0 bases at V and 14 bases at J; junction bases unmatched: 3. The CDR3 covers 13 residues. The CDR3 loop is CASSLGLAGEEFF. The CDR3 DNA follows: TGCGCCAGCAGCTTGGGACTAGCGGGAGAGGAGTTCTTC.

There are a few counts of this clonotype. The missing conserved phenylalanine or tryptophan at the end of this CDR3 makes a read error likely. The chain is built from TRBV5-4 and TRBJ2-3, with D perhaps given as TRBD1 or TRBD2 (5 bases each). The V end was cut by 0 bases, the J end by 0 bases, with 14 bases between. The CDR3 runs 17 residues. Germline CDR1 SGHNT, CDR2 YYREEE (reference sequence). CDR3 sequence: CASSLGGSGLSTDTQYY. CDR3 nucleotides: TGTGCCAGCAGCTTGGGGGGGTCGGGTCTTAGCACAGATACGCAGTATTAT.

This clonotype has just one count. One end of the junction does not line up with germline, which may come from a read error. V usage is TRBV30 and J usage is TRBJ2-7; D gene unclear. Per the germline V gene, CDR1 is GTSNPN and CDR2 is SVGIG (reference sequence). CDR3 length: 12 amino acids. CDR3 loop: CAWRRPPNEEYF. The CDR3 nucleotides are TGTGCCTGGAGGAGACCCCCCAACGAGGAGTACTTC.

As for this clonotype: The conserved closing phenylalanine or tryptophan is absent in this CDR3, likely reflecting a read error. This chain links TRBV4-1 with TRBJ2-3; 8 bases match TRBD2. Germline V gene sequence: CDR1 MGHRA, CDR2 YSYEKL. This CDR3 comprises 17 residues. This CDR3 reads CPSSQDRTSRSTDTQYH. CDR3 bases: TGCCCCAGCAGCCAAGATCGGACTAGCAGGAGCACAGATACGCAGTATCAT.

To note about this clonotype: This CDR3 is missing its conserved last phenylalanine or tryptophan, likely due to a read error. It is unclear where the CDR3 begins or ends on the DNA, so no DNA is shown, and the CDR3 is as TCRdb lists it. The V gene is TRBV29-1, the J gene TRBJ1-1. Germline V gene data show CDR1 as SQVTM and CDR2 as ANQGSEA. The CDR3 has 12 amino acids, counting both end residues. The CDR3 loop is CSVEGQNTEGFI.

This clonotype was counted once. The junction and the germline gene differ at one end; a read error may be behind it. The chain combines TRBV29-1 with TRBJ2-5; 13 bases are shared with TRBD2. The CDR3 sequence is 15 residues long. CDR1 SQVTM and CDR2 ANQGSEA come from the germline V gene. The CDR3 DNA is TGCAACGTTCGGACTAGCGGGAGTTGGGCTGAGAGCCAGTACTTC. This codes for CNVRTSGSWAESQYF.

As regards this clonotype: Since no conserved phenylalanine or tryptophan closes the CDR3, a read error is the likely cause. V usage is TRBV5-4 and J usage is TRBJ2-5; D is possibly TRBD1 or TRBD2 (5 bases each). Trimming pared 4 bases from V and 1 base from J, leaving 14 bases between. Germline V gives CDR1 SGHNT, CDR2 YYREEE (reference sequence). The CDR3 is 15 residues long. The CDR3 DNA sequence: TGTGCCAGCAGCCTGGGGCGGGCGAGCCAAGAGACCCAGTACCTC. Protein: CASSLGRASQETQYL.

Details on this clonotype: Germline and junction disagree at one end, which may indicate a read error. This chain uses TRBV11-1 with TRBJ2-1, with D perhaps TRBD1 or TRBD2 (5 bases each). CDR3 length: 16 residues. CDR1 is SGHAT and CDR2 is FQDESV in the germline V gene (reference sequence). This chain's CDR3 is CASSPGAADSYNAQFF. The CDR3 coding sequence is TGTGCCAGTAGCCCCGGGGCGGCGGACTCCTACAATGCGCAGTTCTTC.

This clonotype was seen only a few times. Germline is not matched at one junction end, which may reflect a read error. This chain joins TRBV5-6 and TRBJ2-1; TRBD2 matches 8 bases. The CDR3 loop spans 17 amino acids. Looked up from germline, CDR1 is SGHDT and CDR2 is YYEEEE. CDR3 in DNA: TGTGCCAGCAGTTTGGTGCCTAGCGGGCCCTCCTACAGTGAGCAGTTCTTC. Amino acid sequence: CASSLVPSGPSYSEQFF.

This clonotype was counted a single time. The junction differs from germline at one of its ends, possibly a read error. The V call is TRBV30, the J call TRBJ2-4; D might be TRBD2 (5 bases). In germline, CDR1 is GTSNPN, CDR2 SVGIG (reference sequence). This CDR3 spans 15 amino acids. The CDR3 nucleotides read TGTGCCTGGAGCGAGAGAGGGCTTGGCAAAAGCATTCAGTACTTC. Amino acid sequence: CAWSERGLGKSIQYF.

CDR3 DNA: TGTGCCAACAGCGGGACAGGGGCAGGCGAAGAGACCCAGTACTTC. It is translated as CANSGTGAGEETQYF. V and J are TRBV6-5 and TRBJ2-5; the match to TRBD1 covers 10 bases. This CDR3 is 15 amino acids long. Trimming took 10 bases from V and 3 from J; bases not matched to a gene: 11. Germline loops: CDR1 MNHEY, CDR2 SVGAGI.

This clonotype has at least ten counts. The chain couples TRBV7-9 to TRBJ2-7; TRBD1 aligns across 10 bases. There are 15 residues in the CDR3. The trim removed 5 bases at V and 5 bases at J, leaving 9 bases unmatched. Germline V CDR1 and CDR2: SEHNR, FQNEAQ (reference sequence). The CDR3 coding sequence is TGTGCCAGCAGCCGAACTGGGACAGGGGAGGACGAGCAGTACTTC. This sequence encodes CASSRTGTGEDEQYF.

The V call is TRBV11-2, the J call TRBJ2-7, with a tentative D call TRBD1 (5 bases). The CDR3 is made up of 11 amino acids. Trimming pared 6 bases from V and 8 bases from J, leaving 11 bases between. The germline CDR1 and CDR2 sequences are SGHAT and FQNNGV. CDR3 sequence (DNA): TGTGCCAGCAGAATAGGGGTTAAGCAGTACTTC. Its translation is CASRIGVKQYF.

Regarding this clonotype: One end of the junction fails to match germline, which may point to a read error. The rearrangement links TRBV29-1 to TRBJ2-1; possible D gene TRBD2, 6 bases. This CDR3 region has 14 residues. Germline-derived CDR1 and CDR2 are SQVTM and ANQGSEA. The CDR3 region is CRVDPGRFLRGQFF. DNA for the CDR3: TGCAGAGTTGATCCAGGGAGGTTTTTGAGGGGGCAGTTCTTC.

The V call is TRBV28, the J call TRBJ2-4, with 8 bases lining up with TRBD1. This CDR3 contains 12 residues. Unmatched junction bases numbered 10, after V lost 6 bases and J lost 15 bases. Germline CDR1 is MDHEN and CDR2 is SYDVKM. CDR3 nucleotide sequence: TGTGCCAGCAGGAGCCTACAGGGGGTGTGGTACTTC. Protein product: CASRSLQGVWYF.

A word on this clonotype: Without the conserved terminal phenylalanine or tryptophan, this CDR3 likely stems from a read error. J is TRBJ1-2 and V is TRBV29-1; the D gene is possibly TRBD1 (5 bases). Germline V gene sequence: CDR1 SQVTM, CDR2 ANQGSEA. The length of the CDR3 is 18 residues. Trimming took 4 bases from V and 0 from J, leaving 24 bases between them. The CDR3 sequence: CSVGAPTGTQVANYGYTL. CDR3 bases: TGCAGCGTTGGGGCACCAACAGGAACTCAAGTAGCTAACTATGGCTACACCCTA.

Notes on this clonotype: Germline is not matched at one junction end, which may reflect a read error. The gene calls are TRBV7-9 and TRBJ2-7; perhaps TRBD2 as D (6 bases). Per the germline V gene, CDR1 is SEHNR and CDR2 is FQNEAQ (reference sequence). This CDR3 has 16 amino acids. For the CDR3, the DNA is TGTGCCAGCAGCTTAGCAACACGTCGGGACTCCTACGAGCAATACTTC. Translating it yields CASSLATRRDSYEQYF.

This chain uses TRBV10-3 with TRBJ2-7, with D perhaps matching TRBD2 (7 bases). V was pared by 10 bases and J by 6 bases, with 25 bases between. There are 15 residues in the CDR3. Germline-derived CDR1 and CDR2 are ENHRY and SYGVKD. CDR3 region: CATTGTRGGEGEQYF. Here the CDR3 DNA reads TGTGCCACCACCGGTACTAGGGGGGGGGAAGGCGAGCAGTACTTC.

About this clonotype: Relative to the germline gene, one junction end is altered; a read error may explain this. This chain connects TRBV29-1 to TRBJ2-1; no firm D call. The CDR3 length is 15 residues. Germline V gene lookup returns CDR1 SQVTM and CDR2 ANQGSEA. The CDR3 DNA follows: TGCAGCATTGATCTTTCTATGGCCAATACCAGTGAGCAGTTCTTC. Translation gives CSIDLSMANTSEQFF.

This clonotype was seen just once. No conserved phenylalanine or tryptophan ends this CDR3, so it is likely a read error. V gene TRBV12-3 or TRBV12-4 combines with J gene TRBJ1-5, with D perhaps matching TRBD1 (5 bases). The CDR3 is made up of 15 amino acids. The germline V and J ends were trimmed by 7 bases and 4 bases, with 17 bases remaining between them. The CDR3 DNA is TGTGCCAGCACACGGGGCACTGCAATAAATCAGCCCCAGCATGTT. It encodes CASTRGTAINQPQHV.

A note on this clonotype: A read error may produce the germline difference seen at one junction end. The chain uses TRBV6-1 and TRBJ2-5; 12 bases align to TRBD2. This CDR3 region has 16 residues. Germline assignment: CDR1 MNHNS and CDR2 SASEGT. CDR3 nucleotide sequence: TGTGCCAGCAGTCCCCGGACTAGCGGGAATATAGAGACACAGTACTTC. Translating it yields CASSPRTSGNIETQYF.

CDR3 protein: CASSLKGGTTVTLDQYF. CDR3 in DNA: TGTGCCAGCAGCCTGAAGGGAGGGACTACAGTTACCCTGGACCAGTACTTC. The chain couples TRBV7-8 to TRBJ2-7; 7 bases align to TRBD2. Trimming at V came to 5 bases and at J to 10 bases, leaving 23 bases not matched to a gene. The V gene's germline CDR1 is SGHVS and CDR2 FQNEAQ. CDR3 size: 17 residues.

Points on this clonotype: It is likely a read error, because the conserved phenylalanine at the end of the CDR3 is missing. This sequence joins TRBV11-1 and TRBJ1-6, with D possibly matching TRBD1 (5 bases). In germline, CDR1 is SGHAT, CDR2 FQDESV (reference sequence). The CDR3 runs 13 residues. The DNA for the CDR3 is TGTGCTAGCAGCCGGACACTGATTTCACCCCTCCACGTT. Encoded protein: CASSRTLISPLHV.

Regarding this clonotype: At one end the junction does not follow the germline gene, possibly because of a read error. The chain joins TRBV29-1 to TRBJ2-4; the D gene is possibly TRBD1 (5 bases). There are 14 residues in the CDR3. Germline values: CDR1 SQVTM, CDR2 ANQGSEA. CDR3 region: CSVLVIGANNIQYF. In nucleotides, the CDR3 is TGCAGCGTACTGGTTATTGGGGCCAATAACATTCAGTACTTC. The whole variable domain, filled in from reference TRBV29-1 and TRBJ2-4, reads SAVISQKPSRDICQRGTSLTIQCQVDSQVTMMFWYRQQPGQSLTLIATANQGSEATYESGFVIDKFPISRPNLTFSTLTVSNMSPEDSSIYLCSVLVIGANNIQYFGAGTRLSVL.

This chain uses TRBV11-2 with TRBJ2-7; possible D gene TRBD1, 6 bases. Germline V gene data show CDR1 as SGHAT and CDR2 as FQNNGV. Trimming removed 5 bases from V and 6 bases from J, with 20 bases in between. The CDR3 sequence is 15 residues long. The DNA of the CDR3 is TGTGCCAGCAGCCGTTCTGCTACAGGGAGCCTCGAGCAGTACTTC. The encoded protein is CASSRSATGSLEQYF.

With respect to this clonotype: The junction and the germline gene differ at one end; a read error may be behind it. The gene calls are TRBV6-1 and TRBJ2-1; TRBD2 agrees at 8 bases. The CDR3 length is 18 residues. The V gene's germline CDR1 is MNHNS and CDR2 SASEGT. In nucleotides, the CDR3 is TGTGCCAGCAGTGGCCGGACCAGCGGGAGTTTGTTCTACAGTGAGCAGTTCTTC. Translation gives CASSGRTSGSLFYSEQFF.